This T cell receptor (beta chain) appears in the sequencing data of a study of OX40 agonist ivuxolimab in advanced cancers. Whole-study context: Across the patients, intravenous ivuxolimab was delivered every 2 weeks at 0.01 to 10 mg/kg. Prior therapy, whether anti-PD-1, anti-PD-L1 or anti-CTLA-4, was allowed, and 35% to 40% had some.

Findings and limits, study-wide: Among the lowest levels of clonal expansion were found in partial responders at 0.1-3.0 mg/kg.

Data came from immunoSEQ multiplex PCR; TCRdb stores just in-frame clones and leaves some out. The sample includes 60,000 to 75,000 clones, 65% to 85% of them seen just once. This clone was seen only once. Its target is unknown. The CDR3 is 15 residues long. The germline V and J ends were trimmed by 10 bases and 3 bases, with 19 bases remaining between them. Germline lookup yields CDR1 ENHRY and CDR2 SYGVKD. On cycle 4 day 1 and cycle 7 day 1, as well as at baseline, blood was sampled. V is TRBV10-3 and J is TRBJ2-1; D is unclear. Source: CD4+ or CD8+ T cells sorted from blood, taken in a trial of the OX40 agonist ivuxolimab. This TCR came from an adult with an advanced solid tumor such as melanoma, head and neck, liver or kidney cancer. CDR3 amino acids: CASIQGITNYNEQFF. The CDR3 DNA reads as TGTGCCAGCATACAAGGGATAACAAACTACAATGAGCAGTTCTTC.